This T cell receptor beta chain is from a study of shared T cell receptors in the human thymus. Produced via immunoSEQ multiplex PCR; TCRdb's table is partial and in-frame only. The sample lists 500,000 to 550,000 clones, roughly 74% occurring once. Germline lookup yields CDR1 MNHEY and CDR2 SMNVEV (reference sequence). This CDR3 has 12 residues. Trimming cost V 6 bases and J 6 bases, with 9 bases left between them. These same records also appear under a second study, on human thymus T cells. That paper adds: The sample donors, healthy Finnish infants, were having corrective surgery for congenital heart defects. Corrective heart surgery yielded the resections from which the thymus tissue came. In thymic and blood repertoires alike, V and J usage looked biased. As related research reported, thymic repertoires overlapped highly among unrelated individuals.

The rearrangement joins TRBV27 to TRBJ2-1, with unresolved D. Specimen: thymocytes. The sequence derives from a boy under two years old with a congenital heart defect. CDR3 sequence reads: CASRGYSNEQFF. The CDR3 nucleotides are TGTGCCAGCAGGGGCTATAGCAATGAGCAGTTCTTC.